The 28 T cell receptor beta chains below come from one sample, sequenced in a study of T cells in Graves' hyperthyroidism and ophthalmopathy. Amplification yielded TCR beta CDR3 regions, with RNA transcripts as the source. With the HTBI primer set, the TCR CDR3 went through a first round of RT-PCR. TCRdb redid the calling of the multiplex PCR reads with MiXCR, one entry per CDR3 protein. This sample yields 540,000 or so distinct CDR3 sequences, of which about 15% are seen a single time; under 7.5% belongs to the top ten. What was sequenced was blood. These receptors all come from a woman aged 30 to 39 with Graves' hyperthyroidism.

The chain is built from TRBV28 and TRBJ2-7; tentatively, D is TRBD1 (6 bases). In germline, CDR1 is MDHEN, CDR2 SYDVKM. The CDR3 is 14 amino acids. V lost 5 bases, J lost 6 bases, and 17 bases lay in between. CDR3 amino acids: CASSPRARGGEQYF. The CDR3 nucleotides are TGTGCCAGCAGTCCTCGGGCCCGAGGGGGCGAGCAGTACTTC.

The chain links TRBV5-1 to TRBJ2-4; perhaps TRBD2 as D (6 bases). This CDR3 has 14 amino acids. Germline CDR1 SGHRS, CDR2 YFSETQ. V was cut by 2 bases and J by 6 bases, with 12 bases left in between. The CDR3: CASSFGSGRNIQYF. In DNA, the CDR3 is TGCGCCAGCAGCTTCGGCTCCGGGAGAAACATTCAGTACTTC.

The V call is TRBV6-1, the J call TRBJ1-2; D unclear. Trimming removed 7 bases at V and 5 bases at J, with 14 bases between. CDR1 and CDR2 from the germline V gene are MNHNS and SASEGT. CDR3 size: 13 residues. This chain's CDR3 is CASTPTRLYGYTF. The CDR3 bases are TGTGCCAGCACCCCTACTAGGCTGTATGGCTACACCTTC.

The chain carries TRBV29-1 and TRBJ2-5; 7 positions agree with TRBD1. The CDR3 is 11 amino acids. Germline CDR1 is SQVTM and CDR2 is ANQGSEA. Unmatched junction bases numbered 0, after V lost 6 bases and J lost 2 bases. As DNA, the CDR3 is TGCAGCGTGGGACAGCAAGAGACCCAGTACTTC. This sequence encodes CSVGQQETQYF.

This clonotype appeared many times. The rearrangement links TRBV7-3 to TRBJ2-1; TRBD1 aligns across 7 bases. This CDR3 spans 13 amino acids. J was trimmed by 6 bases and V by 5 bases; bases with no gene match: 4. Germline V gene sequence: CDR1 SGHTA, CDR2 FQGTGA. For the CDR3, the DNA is TGTGCCAGCAGCCGACAGGGCGGCAATGAGCAGTTCTTC. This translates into CASSRQGGNEQFF.

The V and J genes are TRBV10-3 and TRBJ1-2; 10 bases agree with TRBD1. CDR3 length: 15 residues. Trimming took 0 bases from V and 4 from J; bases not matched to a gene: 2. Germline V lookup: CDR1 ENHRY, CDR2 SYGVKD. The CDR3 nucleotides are TGTGCCATCAGTGAGTCGACAGGGGGCGGCTATGGCTACACCTTC. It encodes CAISESTGGGYGYTF.

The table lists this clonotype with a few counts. In DNA, the CDR3 is TGTGCCAGTAGTCGAGAGACAGGTATGAACACTGAAGCTTTCTTT. Translated, it gives CASSRETGMNTEAFF. This chain links TRBV19 with TRBJ1-1; possible D gene TRBD1, 6 bases. V was clipped by 5 bases and J by 0 bases, with 13 bases between them. Per the germline V gene, CDR1 is LNHDA and CDR2 is SQIVND (reference sequence). The CDR3 spans 15 residues.

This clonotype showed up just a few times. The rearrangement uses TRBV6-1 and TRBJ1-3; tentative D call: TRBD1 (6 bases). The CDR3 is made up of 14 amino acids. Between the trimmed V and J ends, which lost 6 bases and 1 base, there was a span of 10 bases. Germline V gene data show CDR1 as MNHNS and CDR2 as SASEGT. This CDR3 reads CASRRGQSGNTIYF. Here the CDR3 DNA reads TGTGCCAGCAGACGAGGACAGTCTGGAAACACCATATATTTT.

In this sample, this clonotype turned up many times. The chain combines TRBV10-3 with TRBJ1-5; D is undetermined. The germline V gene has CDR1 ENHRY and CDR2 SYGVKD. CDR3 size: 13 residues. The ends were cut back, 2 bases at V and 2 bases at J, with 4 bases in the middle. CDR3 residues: CAISETGNQPQHF. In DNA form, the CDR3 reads TGTGCCATCAGTGAGACGGGCAATCAGCCCCAGCATTTT.

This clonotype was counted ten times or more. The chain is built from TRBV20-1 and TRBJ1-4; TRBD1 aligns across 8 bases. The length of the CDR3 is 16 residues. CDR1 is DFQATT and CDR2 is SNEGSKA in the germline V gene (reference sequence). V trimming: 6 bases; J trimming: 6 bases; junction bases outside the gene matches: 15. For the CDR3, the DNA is TGCAGTGCCGAGAGTACCATCGACAGGGGAGATGAAAAACTGTTTTTT. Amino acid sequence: CSAESTIDRGDEKLFF.

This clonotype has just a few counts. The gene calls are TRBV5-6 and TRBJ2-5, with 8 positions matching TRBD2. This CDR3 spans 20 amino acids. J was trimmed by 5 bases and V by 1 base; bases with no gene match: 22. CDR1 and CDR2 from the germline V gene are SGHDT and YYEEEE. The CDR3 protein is CASSLILEAGQRESRETQYF. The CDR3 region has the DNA TGTGCCAGCAGCTTGATCCTTGAGGCAGGCCAGCGGGAGAGTCGGGAGACCCAGTACTTC. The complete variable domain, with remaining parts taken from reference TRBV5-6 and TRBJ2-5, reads DAGVTQSPTHLIKTRGQQVTLRCSPKSGHDTVSWYQQALGQGPQFIFQYYEEEERQRGNFPDRFSGHQFPNYSSELNVNALLLGDSALYLCASSLILEAGQRESRETQYFGPGTRLLVL.

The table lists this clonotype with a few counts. CDR3 bases: TGCAGTGCTAGCGTTGGGGGGCTAGAGGTTCTAGCCAAAAACATTCAGTACTTC. As protein: CSASVGGLEVLAKNIQYF. The J gene is TRBJ2-4, the V gene TRBV20-1; D is possibly TRBD1 or TRBD2 (6 bases each). The V end was cut by 3 bases, the J end by 0 bases, with 21 bases between. From germline, CDR1 is DFQATT and CDR2 SNEGSKA (reference sequence). The CDR3 has 18 residues.

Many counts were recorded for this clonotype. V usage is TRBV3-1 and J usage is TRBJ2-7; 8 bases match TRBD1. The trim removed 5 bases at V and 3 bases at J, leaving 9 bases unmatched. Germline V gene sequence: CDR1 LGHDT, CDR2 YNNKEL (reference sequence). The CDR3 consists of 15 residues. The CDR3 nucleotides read TGTGCCAGCAGCGATAAGGGACAGGCGAACTACGAGCAGTACTTC. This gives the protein CASSDKGQANYEQYF.

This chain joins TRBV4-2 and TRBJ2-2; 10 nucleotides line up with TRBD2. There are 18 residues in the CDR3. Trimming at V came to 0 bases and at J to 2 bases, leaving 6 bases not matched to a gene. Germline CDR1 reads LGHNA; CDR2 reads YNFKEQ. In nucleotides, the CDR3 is TGTGCCAGCAGCCAAGAACTTAGCGGGAGGACAAACACCGGGGAGCTGTTTTTT. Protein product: CASSQELSGRTNTGELFF.

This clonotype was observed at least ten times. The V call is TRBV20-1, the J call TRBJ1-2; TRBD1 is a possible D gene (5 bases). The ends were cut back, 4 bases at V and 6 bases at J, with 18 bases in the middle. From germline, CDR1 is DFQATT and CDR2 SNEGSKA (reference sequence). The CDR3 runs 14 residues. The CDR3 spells CSATAGGRGDGYTF. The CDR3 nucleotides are TGCAGTGCTACCGCCGGCGGTCGAGGGGATGGCTACACCTTC.

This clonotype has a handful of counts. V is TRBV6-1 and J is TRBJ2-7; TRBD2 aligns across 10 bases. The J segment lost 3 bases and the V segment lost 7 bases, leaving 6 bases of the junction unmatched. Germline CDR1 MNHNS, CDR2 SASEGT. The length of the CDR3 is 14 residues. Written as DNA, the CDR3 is TGTGCCAGCACCGTAGCGGGAGGCTACTACGAGCAGTACTTC. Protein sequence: CASTVAGGYYEQYF.

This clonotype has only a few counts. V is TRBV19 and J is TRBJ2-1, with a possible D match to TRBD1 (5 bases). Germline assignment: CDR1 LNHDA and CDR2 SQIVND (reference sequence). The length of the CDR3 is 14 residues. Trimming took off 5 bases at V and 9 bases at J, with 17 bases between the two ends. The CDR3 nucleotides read TGTGCCAGTAGTGGGGCCCGACCCGGCATTGAGCAGTTCTTC. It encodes CASSGARPGIEQFF.

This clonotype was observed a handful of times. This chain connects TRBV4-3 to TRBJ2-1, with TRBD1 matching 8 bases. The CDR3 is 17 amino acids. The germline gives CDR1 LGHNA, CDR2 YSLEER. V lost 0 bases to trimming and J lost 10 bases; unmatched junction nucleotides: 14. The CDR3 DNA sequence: TGCGCCAGCAGCCAAGATGCTACGGACAGGGTCGGCCGGGAGCAGTTCTTC. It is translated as CASSQDATDRVGREQFF.

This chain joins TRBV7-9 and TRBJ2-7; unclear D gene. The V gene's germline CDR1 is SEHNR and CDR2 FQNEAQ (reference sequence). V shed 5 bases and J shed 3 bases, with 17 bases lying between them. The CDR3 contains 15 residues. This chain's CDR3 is CASSPTGPKFYEQYF. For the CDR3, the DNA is TGTGCCAGCAGCCCAACCGGGCCTAAATTCTACGAGCAGTACTTC.

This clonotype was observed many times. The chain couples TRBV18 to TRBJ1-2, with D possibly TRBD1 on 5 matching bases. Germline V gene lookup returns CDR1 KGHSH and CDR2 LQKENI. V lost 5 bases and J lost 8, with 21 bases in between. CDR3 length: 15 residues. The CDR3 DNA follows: TGTGCCAGCTCATTGAATCGGGACTCGGAGAGAGGCTACACCTTC. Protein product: CASSLNRDSERGYTF. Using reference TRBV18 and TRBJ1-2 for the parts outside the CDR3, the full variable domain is NAGVMQNPRHLVRRRGQEARLRCSPMKGHSHVYWYRQLPEEGLKFMVYLQKENIIDESGMPKERFSAEFPKEGPSILRIQQVVRGDSAAYFCASSLNRDSERGYTFGSGTRLTVV.

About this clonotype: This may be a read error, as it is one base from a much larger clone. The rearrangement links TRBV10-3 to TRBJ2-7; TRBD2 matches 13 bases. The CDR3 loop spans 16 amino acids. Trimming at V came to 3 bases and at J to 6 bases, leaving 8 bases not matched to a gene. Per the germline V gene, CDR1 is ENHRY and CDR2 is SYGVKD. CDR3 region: CAISDGALAGGREQYF. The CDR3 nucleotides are TGTGCCATCAGTGACGGGGCACTAGCGGGAGGGCGCGAGCAGTACTTC.

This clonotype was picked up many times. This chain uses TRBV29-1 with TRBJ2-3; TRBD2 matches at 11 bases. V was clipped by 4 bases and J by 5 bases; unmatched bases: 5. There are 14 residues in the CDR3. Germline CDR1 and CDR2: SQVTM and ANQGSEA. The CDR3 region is CSVVPGLAGDTQYF. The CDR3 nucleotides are TGCAGCGTTGTTCCCGGACTAGCGGGAGATACGCAGTATTTT.

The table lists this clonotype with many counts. CDR3 amino acids: CASSQAGSDTEAFF. The CDR3 coding sequence is TGTGCCAGCAGCCAAGCAGGATCGGACACTGAAGCTTTCTTT. The chain links TRBV3-1 to TRBJ1-1; D is uncertain. V was pared by 1 base and J by 3 bases, with 9 bases between. Germline V gene sequence: CDR1 LGHDT, CDR2 YNNKEL (reference sequence). The CDR3 length is 14 residues. The full variable domain, its missing parts supplied by reference TRBV3-1 and TRBJ1-1, is DTAVSQTPKYLVTQMGNDKSIKCEQNLGHDTMYWYKQDSKKFLKIMFSYNNKELIINETVPNRFSPKSPDKAHLNLHINSLELGDSAVYFCASSQAGSDTEAFFGQGTRLTVV.

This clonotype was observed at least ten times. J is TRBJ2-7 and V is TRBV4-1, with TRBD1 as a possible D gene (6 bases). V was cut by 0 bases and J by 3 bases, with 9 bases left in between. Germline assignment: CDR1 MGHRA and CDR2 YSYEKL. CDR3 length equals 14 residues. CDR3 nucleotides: TGCGCCAGCAGCCAAGATGCCAGGGGCTACGAGCAGTACTTC. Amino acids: CASSQDARGYEQYF.

This CDR3 reads CASSPAGLHRELFF. The CDR3 nucleotides are TGTGCCAGCAGCCCGGCTGGCCTGCACAGGGAGCTGTTTTTT. This chain joins TRBV9 and TRBJ2-2; no clear D. V lost 4 bases to trimming and J lost 9 bases, with 16 bases between them. Germline CDR1 SGDLS, CDR2 YYNGEE. The CDR3 has 14 amino acids.

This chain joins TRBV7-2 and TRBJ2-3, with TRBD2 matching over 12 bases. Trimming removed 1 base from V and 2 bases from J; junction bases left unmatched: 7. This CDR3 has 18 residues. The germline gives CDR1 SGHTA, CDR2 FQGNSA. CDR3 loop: CASSLGRLAGGFTDTQYF. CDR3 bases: TGTGCCAGCAGCTTAGGCAGGCTAGCGGGAGGGTTCACAGATACGCAGTATTTT.

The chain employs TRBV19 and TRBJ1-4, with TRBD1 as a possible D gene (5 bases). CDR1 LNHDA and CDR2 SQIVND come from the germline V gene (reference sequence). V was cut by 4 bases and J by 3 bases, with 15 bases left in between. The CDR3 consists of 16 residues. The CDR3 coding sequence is TGTGCCAGTAGTAAAACACAGGTTTCTTCTAATGAAAAACTGTTTTTT. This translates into CASSKTQVSSNEKLFF.

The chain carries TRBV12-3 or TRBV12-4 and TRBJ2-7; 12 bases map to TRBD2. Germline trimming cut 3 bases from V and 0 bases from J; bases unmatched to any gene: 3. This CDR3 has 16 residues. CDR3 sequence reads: CASSFTSGRHSYEQYF. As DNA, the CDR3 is TGTGCCAGCAGTTTCACTAGCGGGAGGCACTCCTACGAGCAGTACTTC.